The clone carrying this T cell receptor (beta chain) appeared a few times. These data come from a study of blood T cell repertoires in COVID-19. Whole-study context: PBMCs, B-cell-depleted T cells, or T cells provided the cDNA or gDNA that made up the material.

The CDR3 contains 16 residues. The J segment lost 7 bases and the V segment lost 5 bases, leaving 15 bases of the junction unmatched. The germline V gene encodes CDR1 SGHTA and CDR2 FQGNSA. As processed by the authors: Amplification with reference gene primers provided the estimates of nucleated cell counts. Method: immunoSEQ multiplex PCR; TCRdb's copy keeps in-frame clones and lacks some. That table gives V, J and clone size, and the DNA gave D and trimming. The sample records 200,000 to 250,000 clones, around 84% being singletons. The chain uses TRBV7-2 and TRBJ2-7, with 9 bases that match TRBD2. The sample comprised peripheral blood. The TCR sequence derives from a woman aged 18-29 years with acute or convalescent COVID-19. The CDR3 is CASSAGELAGLGEQYF. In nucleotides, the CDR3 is TGTGCCAGCAGCGCGGGGGAGCTAGCGGGATTAGGTGAGCAGTACTTC. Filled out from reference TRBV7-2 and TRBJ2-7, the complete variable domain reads GAGVSQSPSNKVTEKGKDVELRCDPISGHTALYWYRQSLGQGLEFLIYFQGNSAPDKSGLPSDRFSAERTGGSVSTLTIQRTQQEDSAVYLCASSAGELAGLGEQYFGPGTRLTVT.